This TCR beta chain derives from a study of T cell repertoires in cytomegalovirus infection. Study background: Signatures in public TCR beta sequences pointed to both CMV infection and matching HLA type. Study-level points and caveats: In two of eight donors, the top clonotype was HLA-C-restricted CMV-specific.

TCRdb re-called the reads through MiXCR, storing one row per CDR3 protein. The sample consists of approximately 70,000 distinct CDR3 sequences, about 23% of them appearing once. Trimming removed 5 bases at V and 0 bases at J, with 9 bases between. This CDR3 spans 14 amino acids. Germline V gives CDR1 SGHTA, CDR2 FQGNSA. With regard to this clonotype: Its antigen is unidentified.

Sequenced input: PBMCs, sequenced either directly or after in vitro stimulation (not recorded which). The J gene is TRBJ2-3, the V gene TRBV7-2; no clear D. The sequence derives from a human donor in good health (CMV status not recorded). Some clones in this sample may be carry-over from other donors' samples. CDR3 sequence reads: CASSPVASTDTQYF. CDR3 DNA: TGTGCCAGCAGCCCTGTAGCTAGCACAGATACGCAGTATTTT.